The 28 T cell receptor beta chains given below trace back to one sample, sequenced in a study of cytomegalovirus exposure and HLA in healthy donors. The study ran its PCR with 60 Vbeta and 13 Jbeta primers. Some clones are missing from TCRdb's copy, which holds only in-frame ones; the method was immunoSEQ multiplex PCR. The repertoire has 52,000 or so clones, roughly 81% of them found once; the top ten carry 2.5% to 3%. Material: PBMCs. The source of these receptors is a woman aged 40 to 55 in good health and CMV-seropositive.

The gene calls are TRBV6-6 and TRBJ2-2; TRBD2 matches 11 bases. The CDR3 spans 15 residues. The V gene's germline CDR1 is MNHNY and CDR2 SVGAGI (reference sequence). Trimming removed 4 bases from V and 7 bases from J; junction bases left unmatched: 5. The CDR3 spells CASSWTSGSDGELFF. DNA of the CDR3: TGTGCCAGCAGTTGGACTAGCGGGTCCGACGGGGAGCTGTTTTTT.

The rearrangement uses TRBV9 and TRBJ1-2; TRBD1 is a possible D gene (5 bases). Germline CDR1 SGDLS, CDR2 YYNGEE. Trimming took off 0 bases at V and 1 base at J, with 13 bases between the two ends. The CDR3 sequence is 16 residues long. DNA for the CDR3: TGTGCCAGCAGCGTAGATGAAGGGGCGCTTAACTATGGCTACACCTTC. This encodes CASSVDEGALNYGYTF.

J is TRBJ1-3 and V is TRBV5-1; weak D call: TRBD1 (6 bases). With 4 bases removed from V and 1 base from J, the gap between germline ends came to 12 bases. Looked up from germline, CDR1 is SGHRS and CDR2 is YFSETQ. CDR3 length equals 15 residues. The CDR3 here is CASSPQGLSGNTIYF. CDR3 nucleotide sequence: TGCGCCAGCAGCCCACAGGGCTTATCTGGAAACACCATATATTTT.

The V gene is TRBV6-5, the J gene TRBJ2-3; D might be TRBD1 (5 bases). In germline, CDR1 is MNHEY, CDR2 SVGAGI. Trimming stripped 6 bases from V and 7 bases from J, with 11 bases between. The CDR3 is 12 residues long. DNA of the CDR3: TGTGCCAGCAGCGATCAGGGTAATACGCAGTATTTT. It yields the protein CASSDQGNTQYF.

V is TRBV6-1 and J is TRBJ1-5; D unclear. CDR3 length equals 14 residues. From germline, CDR1 is MNHNS and CDR2 SASEGT. The V gene lost 1 base and the J gene lost 5 bases, with 9 bases spanning the gap. As DNA, the CDR3 is TGTGCCAGCAGTGAAGAGCCAGGTCATCAGCCCCAGCATTTT. Translating it yields CASSEEPGHQPQHF.

The V call is TRBV7-2, the J call TRBJ2-1, with TRBD2 as a possible D gene (6 bases). The CDR3 covers 15 residues. Trimming removed 4 bases from V and 8 bases from J, with 18 bases in between. Per the germline V gene, CDR1 is SGHTA and CDR2 is FQGNSA. CDR3 DNA: TGTGCCAGCAGCTCCCGACTAGGTTTGGGGGATGAGCAGTTCTTC. Its protein product is CASSSRLGLGDEQFF. Drawing the rest from reference TRBV7-2 and TRBJ2-1, the complete variable domain is GAGVSQSPSNKVTEKGKDVELRCDPISGHTALYWYRQSLGQGLEFLIYFQGNSAPDKSGLPSDRFSAERTGGSVSTLTIQRTQQEDSAVYLCASSSRLGLGDEQFFGPGTRLTVL.

V gene TRBV4-2 combines with J gene TRBJ2-7; tentatively, D is TRBD2 (5 bases). The CDR3 totals 13 residues. Trimming stripped 2 bases from V and 3 bases from J, with 8 bases between. Germline values: CDR1 LGHNA, CDR2 YNFKEQ. For the CDR3, the DNA is TGTGCCAGCAGCCAACTCCGGGACTACGAGCAGTACTTC. Its protein is CASSQLRDYEQYF.

This clone was counted a single time. V usage is TRBV5-1 and J usage is TRBJ2-7, with D perhaps TRBD2 (6 bases). The CDR3 sequence is 14 residues long. V lost 4 bases and J lost 0, with 11 bases in between. The V gene's germline CDR1 is SGHRS and CDR2 YFSETQ. The CDR3 DNA sequence: TGCGCCAGCAGCCTGGGACTGCCCTCCTACGAGCAGTACTTC. This sequence encodes CASSLGLPSYEQYF.

The chain uses TRBV2 and TRBJ1-4; 8 bases are a match to TRBD1. V trimming: 1 base; J trimming: 5 bases; junction bases outside the gene matches: 3. The CDR3 covers 15 residues. The germline V gene has CDR1 SNHLY and CDR2 FYNNEI. For the CDR3, the DNA is TGTGCCAGCAGTGAAGGTGGACAGGGAAATGAAAAACTGTTTTTT. Translation: CASSEGGQGNEKLFF.

The rearrangement links TRBV18 to TRBJ1-3; the D is unclear. The V end lost 3 bases, the J end lost 4 bases, and 13 bases lay between the germline ends. CDR3 length: 15 amino acids. Germline lookup yields CDR1 KGHSH and CDR2 LQKENI. CDR3 in amino acids: CASSPSPRQGNTIYF. The DNA for the CDR3 is TGTGCCAGCTCACCTTCCCCGAGACAAGGAAACACCATATATTTT.

The chain employs TRBV6-1 and TRBJ2-5; the D is unclear. In germline, CDR1 is MNHNS, CDR2 SASEGT. Trimming shortened V by 2 bases and J by 7 bases, and 14 bases separated the two germline ends. CDR3 length equals 14 residues. The CDR3 here is CASSESPGQWTQYF. CDR3 nucleotide sequence: TGTGCCAGCAGTGAATCCCCAGGTCAGTGGACCCAGTACTTC.

This clone appeared a few times. The chain carries TRBV5-8 and TRBJ1-4; 9 bases are shared with TRBD1. With V trimmed by 4 bases and J by 7 bases, 8 bases remained unmatched. The CDR3 has 15 residues. Germline V gene data show CDR1 as SGHTS and CDR2 as YDEGEE. CDR3 loop: CASSNPGQGIEKLFF. The CDR3 region has the DNA TGTGCCAGCAGCAACCCGGGACAGGGAATTGAAAAACTGTTTTTT.

The V call is TRBV9, the J call TRBJ1-2, with unresolved D. The length of the CDR3 is 15 residues. CDR1 is SGDLS, CDR2 YYNGEE, per germline. V gave up 2 bases and J gave up 0 bases, with 11 bases separating them. CDR3: CASSVGGSTNYGYTF. Written as DNA, the CDR3 is TGTGCCAGCAGCGTTGGAGGGTCGACTAACTATGGCTACACCTTC.

This CDR3 is CAISGQNEQFF. The CDR3 region has the DNA TGTGCCATCAGTGGTCAGAATGAGCAGTTCTTC. J is TRBJ2-1 and V is TRBV10-3; unclear D gene. CDR1 ENHRY and CDR2 SYGVKD come from the germline V gene. V was trimmed by 4 bases and J by 7 bases, leaving 5 bases between them. The CDR3 loop spans 11 amino acids.

The V gene is TRBV5-1, the J gene TRBJ1-1; D unresolved. Germline loops: CDR1 SGHRS, CDR2 YFSETQ. The V gene lost 1 base and the J gene lost 7 bases, with 14 bases spanning the gap. This CDR3 region has 14 residues. The CDR3 nucleotides are TGCGCCAGCAGCTTGCGGTCAGATTCAGGTGAAGCTTTCTTT. This gives the protein CASSLRSDSGEAFF.

The rearrangement links TRBV9 to TRBJ1-3, with D possibly matching TRBD1 (5 bases). This CDR3 contains 16 residues. Trimming left V 4 bases short and J 0 bases short, with 14 bases between. CDR1 SGDLS and CDR2 YYNGEE come from the germline V gene. CDR3 DNA sequence: TGTGCCAGCAGCCCGCGGGGACGTAACTCTGGAAACACCATATATTTT. It yields the protein CASSPRGRNSGNTIYF.

This CDR3 is CASRPGLGRTGELFF. In DNA form, the CDR3 reads TGCGCCAGCAGGCCGGGACTAGGTCGCACCGGGGAGCTGTTTTTT. The chain links TRBV10-2 to TRBJ2-2, with 8 positions matching TRBD2. V was clipped by 6 bases and J by 4 bases; unmatched bases: 7. The CDR3 sequence is 15 residues long. CDR1 and CDR2 from the germline V gene are WSHSY and SAAADI.

The chain has TRBV5-6 and TRBJ1-2; D is uncertain. This CDR3 is built from 16 residues. Germline CDR1 and CDR2: SGHDT and YYEEEE. V lost 4 bases and J lost 7, with 23 bases in between. The CDR3 DNA sequence: TGTGCCAGCAGCCGGGAACGGGCAGGCACCCAAGGTGGCTACACCTTC. This codes for CASSRERAGTQGGYTF.

The J gene is TRBJ1-2, the V gene TRBV5-1; D possibly corresponds to TRBD1 (6 bases). Looked up from germline, CDR1 is SGHRS and CDR2 is YFSETQ. CDR3 length: 12 residues. The V end lost 5 bases, the J end lost 8 bases, and 13 bases lay between the germline ends. The CDR3 spells CASSFDRSGYTF. The CDR3 DNA is TGCGCCAGCAGTTTTGACAGGTCGGGCTACACCTTC.

This chain joins TRBV5-1 and TRBJ2-5; D may be TRBD2 (6 bases). The CDR3 is 16 amino acids. Trimming took 2 bases from V and 0 from J, leaving 14 bases between them. CDR1 is SGHRS, CDR2 YFSETQ, per germline. CDR3 coding DNA: TGCGCCAGCAGCTTCGGGCTAGCGAGGAACCAAGAGACCCAGTACTTC. Its translation is CASSFGLARNQETQYF. Using reference TRBV5-1 and TRBJ2-5 for the parts outside the CDR3, the full variable domain is KAGVTQTPRYLIKTRGQQVTLSCSPISGHRSVSWYQQTPGQGLQFLFEYFSETQRNKGNFPGRFSGRQFSNSRSEMNVSTLELGDSALYLCASSFGLARNQETQYFGPGTRLLVL.

This chain connects TRBV29-1 to TRBJ2-3; weak D call: TRBD2 (6 bases). Trimming took 4 bases from V and 2 from J, leaving 16 bases between them. Germline assignment: CDR1 SQVTM and CDR2 ANQGSEA. The CDR3 spans 15 residues. The CDR3 DNA reads as TGCAGCGTTGCCGTCTTTAGCGGCGTCACAGATACGCAGTATTTT. It codes for CSVAVFSGVTDTQYF.

The V and J genes are TRBV5-6 and TRBJ2-6; the D is unclear. Germline-derived CDR1 and CDR2 are SGHDT and YYEEEE. Trimming cost V 0 bases and J 1 base, with 8 bases left between them. CDR3 length equals 16 residues. CDR3 coding DNA: TGTGCCAGCAGCTTGGGGGTCGGGTCTGGGGCCAACGTCCTGACTTTC. It is translated as CASSLGVGSGANVLTF.

This chain joins TRBV30 and TRBJ1-6; D is unresolved. CDR3 length equals 13 residues. Looked up from germline, CDR1 is GTSNPN and CDR2 is SVGIG (reference sequence). V was pared by 4 bases and J by 7 bases, with 11 bases between. The CDR3 reads CAWKHNANSPLHF. CDR3 nucleotide sequence: TGTGCCTGGAAACATAACGCCAATTCACCCCTCCACTTT.

The chain carries TRBV28 and TRBJ2-5; D is unclear. Per the germline V gene, CDR1 is MDHEN and CDR2 is SYDVKM. The CDR3 is made up of 15 amino acids. Trimming removed 6 bases at V and 1 base at J, with 15 bases between. The CDR3 loop is CASSLPGLPQETQYF. The CDR3 bases are TGTGCCAGCAGCCTCCCTGGCCTGCCCCAAGAGACCCAGTACTTC.

J is TRBJ1-5 and V is TRBV5-6, with TRBD1 as a possible D gene (6 bases). With 4 bases removed from V and 4 bases from J, the gap between germline ends came to 12 bases. CDR3 length equals 14 residues. Germline V gene lookup returns CDR1 SGHDT and CDR2 YYEEEE. The CDR3 DNA follows: TGTGCCAGCAGCCTGGGGGCAGTAAATCAGCCCCAGCATTTT. Residues: CASSLGAVNQPQHF.

V usage is TRBV7-7 and J usage is TRBJ1-4, with TRBD1 matching 8 bases. J lost 0 bases, V lost 4 bases, and 4 bases had no gene match. There are 16 residues in the CDR3. From germline, CDR1 is SSHAT and CDR2 FNYEAQ (reference sequence). CDR3 sequence: CASSSAQGATNEKLFF. The CDR3 DNA reads as TGTGCCAGCAGCTCAGCACAGGGGGCAACTAATGAAAAACTGTTTTTT.

The chain joins TRBV15 to TRBJ1-2; 9 bases line up with TRBD1. In germline, CDR1 is LNHNV, CDR2 YYDKDF (reference sequence). The CDR3 runs to 14 residues. With 5 bases clipped from V and 8 bases from J, the junction kept 9 bases outside the gene matches. CDR3 in DNA: TGTGCCACCAGCGGTAACAGGGGGCGGGGAGGCTACACCTTC. As protein: CATSGNRGRGGYTF.

The V and J genes are TRBV2 and TRBJ1-5; 10 bases match TRBD1. The CDR3 is 17 amino acids. Germline V gives CDR1 SNHLY, CDR2 FYNNEI. The V and J ends lost 5 bases and 2 bases, in that order; junction bases with no gene match: 9. The CDR3 region is CASSQGQGRRGNQPQHF. CDR3 coding DNA: TGTGCCAGCAGTCAGGGACAGGGGAGAAGAGGCAATCAGCCCCAGCATTTT. The entire variable domain, with the rest obtained from reference TRBV2 and TRBJ1-5, is as follows: EPEVTQTPSHQVTQMGQEVILRCVPISNHLYFYWYRQILGQKVEFLVSFYNNEISEKSEIFDDQFSVERPDGSNFTLKIRSTKLEDSAMYFCASSQGQGRRGNQPQHFGDGTRLSIL.